This record concerns one T cell receptor beta chain sequence. The germline gene is not matched at one end of the junction; a read error may be the cause. Germline CDR1 LGHDT, CDR2 YNNKEL (reference sequence). CDR3 length equals 11 residues. Authors' analysis steps: The assay estimated nucleated cells by amplifying reference gene primers. Here immunoSEQ multiplex PCR was the method, and the copy in TCRdb shows in-frame clones only, minus some. V and J calls and clone size are copied from that table; D and trimming were computed from the DNA. This sample has some 180,000 clones, with about 80% found just once. The entry originates in a study of blood T cell repertoires in COVID-19. Study-level background: Samples of COVID-19 (acute and convalescent) were obtained from the United States, Italy and Spain. Nucleic acid was either cDNA or gDNA, and it came from T cells, B-cell-depleted T cells, or PBMCs.

The sample comprised peripheral blood. The sequence was collected from a woman between 50 and 59 years old with active or convalescent COVID-19. This rearrangement joins TRBV3-1 (or the pseudogene TRBV3-2) to TRBJ2-5; 8 bases are a match to TRBD2. CDR3 bases: TGTGCCAGCAGCCAAGATGGACTAGCTAACTTC. It specifies CASSQDGLANF.